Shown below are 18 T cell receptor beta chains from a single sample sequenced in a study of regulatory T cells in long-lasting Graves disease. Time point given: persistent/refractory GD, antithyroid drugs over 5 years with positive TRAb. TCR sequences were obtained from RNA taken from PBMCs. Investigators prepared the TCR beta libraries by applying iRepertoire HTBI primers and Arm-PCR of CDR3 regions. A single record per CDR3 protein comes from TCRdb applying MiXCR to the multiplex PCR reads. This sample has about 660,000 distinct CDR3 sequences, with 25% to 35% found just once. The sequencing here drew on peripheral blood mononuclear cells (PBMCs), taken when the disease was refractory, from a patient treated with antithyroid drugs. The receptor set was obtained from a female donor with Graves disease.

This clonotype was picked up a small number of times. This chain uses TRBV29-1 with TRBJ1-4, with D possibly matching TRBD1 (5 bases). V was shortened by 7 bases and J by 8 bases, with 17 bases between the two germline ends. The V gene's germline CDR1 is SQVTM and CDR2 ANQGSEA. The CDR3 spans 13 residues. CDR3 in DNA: TGCAGCGCTAGGGGCGGGGGATCCGAAAAACTGTTTTTT. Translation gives CSARGGGSEKLFF.

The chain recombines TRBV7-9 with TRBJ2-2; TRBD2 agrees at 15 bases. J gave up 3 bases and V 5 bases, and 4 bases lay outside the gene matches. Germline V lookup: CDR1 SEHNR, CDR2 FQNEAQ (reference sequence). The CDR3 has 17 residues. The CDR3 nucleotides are TGTGCCAGCAGCAGGGGACTAGCGGGAGGCCACACCGGGGAGCTGTTTTTT. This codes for CASSRGLAGGHTGELFF. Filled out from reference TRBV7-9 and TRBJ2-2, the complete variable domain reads DTGVSQNPRHKITKRGQNVTFRCDPISEHNRLYWYRQTLGQGPEFLTYFQNEAQLEKSRLLSDRFSAERPKGSFSTLEIQRTEQGDSAMYLCASSRGLAGGHTGELFFGEGSRLTVL.

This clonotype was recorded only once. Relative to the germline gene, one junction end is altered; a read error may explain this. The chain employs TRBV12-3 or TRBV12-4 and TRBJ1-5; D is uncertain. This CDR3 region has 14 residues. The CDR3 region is CASSFGGKGQPPHF. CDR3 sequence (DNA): TGTGCCAGCAGTTTTGGTGGGAAGGGTCAGCCCCCGCATTTT.

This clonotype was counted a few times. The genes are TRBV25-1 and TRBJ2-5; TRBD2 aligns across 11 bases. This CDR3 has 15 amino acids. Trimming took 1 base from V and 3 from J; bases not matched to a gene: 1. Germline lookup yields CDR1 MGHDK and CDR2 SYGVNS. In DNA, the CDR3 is TGTGCCAGCAGTGAATTTAGCGGGAGGGAAGAGACCCAGTACTTC. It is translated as CASSEFSGREETQYF.

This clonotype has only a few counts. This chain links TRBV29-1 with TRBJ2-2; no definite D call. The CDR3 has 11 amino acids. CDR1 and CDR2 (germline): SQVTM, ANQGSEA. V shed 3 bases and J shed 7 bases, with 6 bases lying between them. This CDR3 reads CSVDLDGELFF. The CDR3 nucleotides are TGCAGCGTTGACCTTGACGGGGAGCTGTTTTTT.

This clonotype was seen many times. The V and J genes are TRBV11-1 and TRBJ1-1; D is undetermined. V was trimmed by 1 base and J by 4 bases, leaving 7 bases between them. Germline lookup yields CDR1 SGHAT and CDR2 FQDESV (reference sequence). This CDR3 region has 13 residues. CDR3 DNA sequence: TGTGCCAGCAGCTTAGAGTTGGGCACTGAAGCTTTCTTT. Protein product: CASSLELGTEAFF.

The CDR3 DNA sequence: TGTGCCAGCAGTGAGGTTGGTGGGGGTGGGACCAAAAACATTCAGTACTTC. Protein product: CASSEVGGGGTKNIQYF. The chain recombines TRBV6-1 with TRBJ2-4; TRBD1 or TRBD2 may be the D gene (5 bases each). Trimming took 3 bases from V and 2 from J, leaving 17 bases between them. The CDR3 runs to 17 residues. From germline, CDR1 is MNHNS and CDR2 SASEGT.

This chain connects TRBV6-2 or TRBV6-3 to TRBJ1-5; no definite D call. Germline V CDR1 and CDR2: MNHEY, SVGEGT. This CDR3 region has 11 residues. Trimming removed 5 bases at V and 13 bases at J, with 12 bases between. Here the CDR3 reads CASSETRGQHF. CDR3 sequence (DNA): TGTGCCAGCAGTGAAACCCGGGGTCAGCATTTT.

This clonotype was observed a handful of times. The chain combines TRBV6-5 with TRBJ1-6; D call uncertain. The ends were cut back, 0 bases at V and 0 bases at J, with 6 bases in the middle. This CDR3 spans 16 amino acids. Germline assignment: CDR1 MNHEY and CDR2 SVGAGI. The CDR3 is CASSYSESSYNSPLHF. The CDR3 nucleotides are TGTGCCAGCAGTTACTCCGAGAGCTCCTATAATTCACCCCTCCACTTT.

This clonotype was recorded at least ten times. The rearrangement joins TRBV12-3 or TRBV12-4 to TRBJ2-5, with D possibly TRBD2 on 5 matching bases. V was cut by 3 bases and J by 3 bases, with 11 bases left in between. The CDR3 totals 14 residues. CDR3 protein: CASSLKGEKETQYF. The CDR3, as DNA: TGTGCCAGCAGTTTGAAGGGAGAGAAAGAGACCCAGTACTTC.

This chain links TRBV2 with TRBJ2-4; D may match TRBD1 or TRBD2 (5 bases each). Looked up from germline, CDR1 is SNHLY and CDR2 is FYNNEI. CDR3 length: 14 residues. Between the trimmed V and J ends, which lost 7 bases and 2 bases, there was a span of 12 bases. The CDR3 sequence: CASTGRGTKNIQYF. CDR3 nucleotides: TGTGCCAGCACGGGACGAGGGACCAAAAACATTCAGTACTTC.

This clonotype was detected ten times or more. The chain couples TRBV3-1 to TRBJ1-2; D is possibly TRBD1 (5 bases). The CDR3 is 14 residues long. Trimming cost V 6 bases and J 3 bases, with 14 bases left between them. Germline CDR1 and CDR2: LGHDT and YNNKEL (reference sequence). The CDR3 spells CASRRQSSDYGYTF. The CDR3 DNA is TGTGCCAGCAGACGACAGTCCTCGGACTATGGCTACACCTTC.

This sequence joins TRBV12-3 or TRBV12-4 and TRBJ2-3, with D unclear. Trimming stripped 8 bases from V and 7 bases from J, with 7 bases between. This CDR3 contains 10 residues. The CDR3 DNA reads TGTGCCAGCGGGAAGAATACGCAGTATTTT. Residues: CASGKNTQYF.

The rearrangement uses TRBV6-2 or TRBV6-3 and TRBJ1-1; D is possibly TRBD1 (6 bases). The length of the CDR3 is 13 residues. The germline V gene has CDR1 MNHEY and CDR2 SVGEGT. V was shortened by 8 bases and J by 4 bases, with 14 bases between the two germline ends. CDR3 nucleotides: TGTGCCAGCTCCTCAGGACAGATCACTGAAGCTTTCTTT. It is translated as CASSSGQITEAFF.

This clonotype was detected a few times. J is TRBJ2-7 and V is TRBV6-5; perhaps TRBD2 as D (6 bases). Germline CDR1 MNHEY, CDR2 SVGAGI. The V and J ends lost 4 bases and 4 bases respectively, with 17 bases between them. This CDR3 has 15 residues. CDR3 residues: CASSSPTSRDYEQYF. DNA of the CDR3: TGTGCCAGCAGTTCCCCAACTAGCAGAGATTACGAGCAGTACTTC.

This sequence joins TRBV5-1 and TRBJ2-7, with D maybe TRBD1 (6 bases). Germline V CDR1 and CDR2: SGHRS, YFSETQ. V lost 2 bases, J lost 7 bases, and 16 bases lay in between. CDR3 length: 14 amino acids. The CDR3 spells CASSFRTAPSEQYF. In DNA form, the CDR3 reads TGCGCCAGCAGCTTTAGGACAGCCCCGAGTGAGCAGTACTTC.

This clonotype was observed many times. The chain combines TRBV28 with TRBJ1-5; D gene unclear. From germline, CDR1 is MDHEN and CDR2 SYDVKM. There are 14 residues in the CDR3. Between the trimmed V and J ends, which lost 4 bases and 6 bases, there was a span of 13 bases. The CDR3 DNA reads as TGTGCCAGCAGTTCCTCCGGGGAGGCTCAGCCCCAGCATTTT. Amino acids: CASSSSGEAQPQHF.

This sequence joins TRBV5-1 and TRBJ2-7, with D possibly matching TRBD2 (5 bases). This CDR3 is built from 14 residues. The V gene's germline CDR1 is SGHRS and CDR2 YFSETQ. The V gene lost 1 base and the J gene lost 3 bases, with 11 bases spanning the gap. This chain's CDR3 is CASSLSSLNYEQYF. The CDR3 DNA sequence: TGCGCCAGCAGCTTGTCTAGCCTGAACTACGAGCAGTACTTC.